A selection of T cell receptor beta chains follows, all from one sample in a study of blood T cell repertoires in COVID-19. Sequenced by immunoSEQ multiplex PCR; TCRdb stores in-frame clones only, minus some. The table has 120,000 to 150,000 clones, roughly 80% seen once. The sequencing input was peripheral blood. Receptor source: a man between 45 and 60 years old with active or convalescent COVID-19. CDR3s include the opening cysteine and the closing phenylalanine or tryptophan. D genes are given only for firm matches. Clone sizes are given selectively: once, few, many, or a class where the clone is expanded.

d_call	v_call	j_call	clone_size	cdr3_nt	cdr3_aa
TRBD1	TRBV15	TRBJ2-6	-	TGTGCCACCAGCAGAAAAAAGGGACAGGGAGCCCTCTCTGGGGCCAACGTCCTGACTTTC	CATSRKKGQGALSGANVLTF
-	TRBV11-2	TRBJ2-7	-	TGTGCCAGCAGCTTACGCGGTACCTACGAGCAGTACTTC	CASSLRGTYEQYF
-	TRBV19	TRBJ1-5	few	TGTGCCAGTAGTATAGAGATCCTTCCGGGCAATCAGCCCCAGCATTTT	CASSIEILPGNQPQHF
-	TRBV5-6	TRBJ1-5	few	TGTGCCAGCAGCTTGGTGGGCGGGGGCGAGCCCCAGCATTTT	CASSLVGGGEPQHF
-	TRBV5-8	TRBJ1-3	few	TGTGCCAGCAGCTCCGCGGGTTCGGGCACCATATATTTT	CASSSAGSGTIYF
-	TRBV1	TRBJ2-7	-	TGCACCAGCAGCCAGAAGGGGGTCAGGGAGCAGTACTTC	CTSSQKGVREQYF
-	TRBV3-1/TRBV3-2	TRBJ2-7	-	TGTGCCAGCAGCTTGGGGGCTAGCGGCGAGAGCTCCTACGAGCAGTACTTC	CASSLGASGESSYEQYF
TRBD1	TRBV28	TRBJ1-2	few	TGTGCCAGCAGTTTACCCCGGACAGGGAACTATGGCTACACCTTC	CASSLPRTGNYGYTF
TRBD2	TRBV5-5	TRBJ2-7	-	TGTGCCAGCAGCTTGGTGGGACTAGCAGACGAGCAGTACTTC	CASSLVGLADEQYF
TRBD1	TRBV28	TRBJ2-6	-	TGTGCCAGCAGATTCACAGGGGCAGAAAGCTCTGGGGCCAACGTCCTGACTTTC	CASRFTGAESSGANVLTF
TRBD1	TRBV30	TRBJ2-5	-	TGTGCCTGGAAACCAGGGGGCAGATCGGAGACCCAGTACTTC	CAWKPGGRSETQYF
-	TRBV6-5	TRBJ1-2	-	TGTGCCAGTTCCGACAGGCTCTATGGCTACACCTTC	CASSDRLYGYTF
TRBD1	TRBV7-9	TRBJ1-2	-	TGTGCCAGCAGCCCAGACAGGGGGCGAAGTGGCTACACCTTC	CASSPDRGRSGYTF
-	TRBV4-2	TRBJ2-1	-	TGTGCCAGCAGCCAAGACCCCCTCTGGGGAGATAGTTACTCTTACAATGAGCAGTTCTTC	CASSQDPLWGDSYSYNEQFF
TRBD2	TRBV5-4	TRBJ2-5	-	TGTGCCAGCAGCTTGCTAGCGGGAGGGTCAGAGACCCAGTACTTC	CASSLLAGGSETQYF
TRBD1	TRBV19	TRBJ1-2	-	TGTGCCAGTAGTAGGGGGACAGTTAACTATGGCTACACCTTC	CASSRGTVNYGYTF
-	TRBV30	TRBJ2-1	few	TGTGCCTGGAGTGTACACCCACCTGCCAATGAGCAGTTCTTC	CAWSVHPPANEQFF
-	TRBV28	TRBJ2-7	few	TGTGCCAGTCTTGACCGAGGATTCCGGGGCGAGCAGTACTTC	CASLDRGFRGEQYF
-	TRBV6-5	TRBJ2-2	-	TGTGCCAGCAGCACTACGACGCCGACCGGGGAGCTGTTTTTT	CASSTTTPTGELFF
TRBD2	TRBV5-1	TRBJ2-7	-	TGCGCCAGCAGCTTGGCACGGACTAGCGGAAACTACGAGCAGTACTTC	CASSLARTSGNYEQYF
TRBD1	TRBV4-1	TRBJ2-1	-	TGCGCCAGCAGCCCTCACCCCGGCGAGACAGGGGTTCCGAGCTCCTACAATGAGCAGTTCTTC	CASSPHPGETGVPSSYNEQFF
TRBD1	TRBV3-1/TRBV3-2	TRBJ2-1	-	TGTGCCAGCAGCCAGTCCGGGACAGGAGTATACAATGAGCAGTTCTTC	CASSQSGTGVYNEQFF
-	TRBV6-5	TRBJ2-7	once	TGTGCCAGCAATCGAGCACGGGGTAGCTCCTACGAGCAGTACTTC	CASNRARGSSYEQYF
-	TRBV3-1/TRBV3-2	TRBJ1-1	-	TGTGCCAGCAGCCAGTATGGAGGGAACACTGAAGCTTTCTTT	CASSQYGGNTEAFF
-	TRBV4-1	TRBJ2-7	-	TGCGCCAGCAGCCAACTGGCTCCCTCCTACGAGCAGTACTTC	CASSQLAPSYEQYF
TRBD1	TRBV7-2	TRBJ1-4	-	TGTGCCAGCAGCTTAGCGAGGGGACAGGGAGGGGAAAAACTGTTTTTT	CASSLARGQGGEKLFF
TRBD2	TRBV7-7	TRBJ2-5	-	TGTGCTAGCAGCATACTAGCGGGAACACAAGAGACCCAGTACTTC	CASSILAGTQETQYF
-	TRBV27	TRBJ2-1	-	TGTGCCAGCAGGAAACCCAACAGGGTCGGGAATGAGCAGTTCTTC	CASRKPNRVGNEQFF
-	TRBV29-1	TRBJ2-5	-	TGCAGCGTTGCTATGTCACCCCAAGAGACCCAGTACTTC	CSVAMSPQETQYF
-	TRBV11-1	TRBJ1-1	-	TGTGCCAGCAGCTTATCAGTTCGGGACACTGAAGCTTTCTTT	CASSLSVRDTEAFF
TRBD1	TRBV7-9	TRBJ1-2	-	TGTGCCAGCAGCTCCTACGAATTCCTGACAGGGGGTAGCTATGGCTACACCTTC	CASSSYEFLTGGSYGYTF
TRBD2	TRBV9	TRBJ2-7	-	TGTGCCAGCAGCCTAGGACTAGCGGGAGGCCTCTACGAGCAGTACTTC	CASSLGLAGGLYEQYF
TRBD1	TRBV6-6	TRBJ2-2	few	TGTGCCAGCACCCTTGACAGGGCTGGCACCGGGGAGCTGTTTTTT	CASTLDRAGTGELFF
TRBD1	TRBV20-1	TRBJ1-2	few	TGCAGTGCTAGTGGACAGGGGAGTTTCTACTATGGCTACACCTTC	CSASGQGSFYYGYTF
-	TRBV19	TRBJ2-1	-	TGTGCCAGTAGCTTAAGTGGAGGCGTCAATGAGCAGTTCTTC	CASSLSGGVNEQFF
TRBD2	TRBV2	TRBJ2-1	few	TGTGCCCAGGGACTAGCGGCCGGGCATGAGCAGTTCTTC	CAQGLAAGHEQFF
-	TRBV5-6	TRBJ1-5	-	TGTGCCAGCAGCTTCGAGGGAGATCAGCCCCAGCATTTT	CASSFEGDQPQHF
TRBD2	TRBV11-2	TRBJ2-5	-	TGTGCCAGCAGCTGGGGGCCGGGACTAGCGGGAGTTGAGACCCAGTACTTC	CASSWGPGLAGVETQYF
TRBD1	TRBV7-9	TRBJ1-2	-	TGTGCCAGCAGCTGGGACAGCGGCTATGGCTACACCTTC	CASSWDSGYGYTF
-	TRBV11-2	TRBJ2-7	-	TGTGCCAGCAGCTCTGCCGTAGGGAGAGTGTACGAGCAGTACTTC	CASSSAVGRVYEQYF
TRBD1	TRBV19	TRBJ1-1	once	TGTGCCAGTAGTATCCAGCCAGGGGGCGCAGGGGAAGCTTTCTTT	CASSIQPGGAGEAFF
TRBD1	TRBV27	TRBJ1-4	-	TGTGCCAGCAGTTTTGGAGGACAGGGGGCTGAAAAACTGTTTTTT	CASSFGGQGAEKLFF
TRBD1	TRBV13	TRBJ1-1	few	TGTGCCAGCAGCCCCCGACAGGGGGCGTGGACTGAAGCTTTCTTT	CASSPRQGAWTEAFF
-	TRBV3-1/TRBV3-2	TRBJ1-5	-	TGTGCCAGCAGCCCGAGACATAGCAATCAGCCCCAGCATTTT	CASSPRHSNQPQHF
TRBD1	TRBV10-3	TRBJ1-4	-	TGTGCCATCAGTGCTGGGACAGGGGGCGAAGTAGAAGAAAAACTGTTTTTT	CAISAGTGGEVEEKLFF
-	TRBV27	TRBJ1-5	-	TGTGCCAGCAGTGCCACCTACGAGGGCGTAAGCAATCAGCCCCAGCATTTT	CASSATYEGVSNQPQHF
-	TRBV29-1	TRBJ2-5	-	TGCAGGGTGGGGGGAGGATCCCAAGAGACCCAGTACTTC	CRVGGGSQETQYF
-	TRBV11-2	TRBJ2-3	-	TGTGCCAGCAGCTACCCCGGGGTAGCGGACACAGATACGCAGTATTTT	CASSYPGVADTDTQYF
-	TRBV5-8	TRBJ2-7	-	TGTGCCAGCAGGCGTGCCACCTCCTACGAGCAGTACTTC	CASRRATSYEQYF
-	TRBV7-2	TRBJ2-3	-	TGTGCCAGCAGCTCCATAAAGGTCGGGGGACGCTCTAAAGATACGCAGTATTTT	CASSSIKVGGRSKDTQYF